This entry lists 9 T cell receptor beta chains sequenced from one sample in a study of shared clonotypes between healthy human individuals. Selected positively for CCR7 and CD45RO-negative, naive CD8 cells excluded terminally differentiated effector memory CD45RA+ cells. Generated by immunoSEQ multiplex PCR, the TCRdb table keeps only in-frame clones and is missing some. The sample has around 1,900,000 clones, about 93% seen once; the top ten hold around 1.7%. The material sequenced was naive CD8+ T cells from PBMCs. These receptor sequences come from a man aged 18 to 30 in good health. Some clones in this sample may be carry-over from other donors' samples.

CDR3 sequence: CASQGTGELFF. In nucleotides, the CDR3 is TGTGCCAGCCAAGGCACCGGGGAGCTGTTTTTT. The chain employs TRBV2 and TRBJ2-2; D remains ambiguous. Germline CDR1 reads SNHLY; CDR2 reads FYNNEI. CDR3 length: 11 amino acids. V was shortened by 8 bases and J by 4 bases, with 5 bases between the two germline ends.

This chain uses TRBV4-1 with TRBJ2-5; either TRBD1 or TRBD2 may supply D (5 bases each). This CDR3 contains 17 residues. V dropped 0 bases and J dropped 3 bases, with 17 bases sitting between them. CDR1 MGHRA and CDR2 YSYEKL come from the germline V gene. The chain's CDR3 is CASSQDRGRREEETQYF. The CDR3, as DNA: TGCGCCAGCAGCCAAGATCGGGGCCGAAGAGAGGAAGAGACCCAGTACTTC.

The chain joins TRBV19 to TRBJ2-1; possibly TRBD1 for D (6 bases). Trimming stripped 9 bases from V and 5 bases from J, with 23 bases between. CDR1 is LNHDA, CDR2 SQIVND, per germline (reference sequence). CDR3 size: 16 residues. CDR3 sequence reads: CASTTRGPKIDNEQFF. As DNA, the CDR3 is TGTGCCAGCACGACCAGGGGACCTAAGATCGACAATGAGCAGTTCTTC.

The chain uses TRBV4-3 and TRBJ1-4; 12 nucleotides align to TRBD1. The J segment lost 8 bases and the V segment lost 3 bases, leaving 7 bases of the junction unmatched. Germline loops: CDR1 LGHNA, CDR2 YSLEER. The CDR3 has 16 residues. CDR3 amino acids: CASSQVRDRGREKLFF. The CDR3 coding sequence is TGCGCCAGCAGCCAGGTCCGGGACAGGGGGCGGGAAAAACTGTTTTTT.

On this clone: The same CDR3 can be traced to other DNA sequences in this sample. The chain employs TRBV15 and TRBJ2-1; TRBD1 aligns across 7 bases. The germline V gene encodes CDR1 LNHNV and CDR2 YYDKDF (reference sequence). CDR3 length: 14 residues. V gave up 2 bases and J gave up 4 bases; unmatched junction bases: 2. Here the CDR3 reads CATSRRDSYNEQFF. The CDR3 nucleotides are TGTGCCACCAGCAGAAGGGACAGTTACAATGAGCAGTTCTTC.

J is TRBJ1-2 and V is TRBV9; tentative D call: TRBD1 (5 bases). CDR3 size: 15 residues. Trimming took 0 bases from V and 2 from J, leaving 11 bases between them. CDR1 and CDR2 (germline): SGDLS, YYNGEE. The DNA for the CDR3 is TGTGCCAGCAGCGTAGCAGGGTTACGGAACTATGGCTACACCTTC. Encoded protein: CASSVAGLRNYGYTF. Supplemented by reference TRBV9 and TRBJ1-2, the full variable domain reads DSGVTQTPKHLITATGQRVTLRCSPRSGDLSVYWYQQSLDQGLQFLIQYYNGEERAKGNILERFSAQQFPDLHSELNLSSLELGDSALYFCASSVAGLRNYGYTFGSGTRLTVV.

This clone showed up just a few times. The rearrangement links TRBV7-6 to TRBJ2-7; no clear D. Germline assignment: CDR1 SGHVS and CDR2 FNYEAQ. V dropped 5 bases and J dropped 0 bases, with 8 bases sitting between them. This CDR3 has 13 amino acids. CDR3 amino acids: CASSAPPSYEQYF. The CDR3 bases are TGTGCCAGCAGCGCCCCACCCTCCTACGAGCAGTACTTC.

The chain has TRBV7-9 and TRBJ2-5; no reliable D call. This CDR3 has 13 residues. Between the trimmed V and J ends, which lost 6 bases and 5 bases, there was a span of 13 bases. Germline assignment: CDR1 SEHNR and CDR2 FQNEAQ (reference sequence). The CDR3 nucleotides are TGTGCCAGCAGTCCGGGCCATGAGGAGACCCAGTACTTC. This translates into CASSPGHEETQYF.

Points on this clone: This sample includes further DNA sequences coding for the same CDR3. This chain joins TRBV27 and TRBJ2-7; tentatively, D is TRBD2 (5 bases). With 6 bases removed from V and 3 bases from J, the gap between germline ends came to 12 bases. Germline V CDR1 and CDR2: MNHEY, SMNVEV (reference sequence). The CDR3 has 13 amino acids. The CDR3 sequence is CASSLRLNYEQYF. The CDR3 bases are TGTGCCAGCAGCTTGAGACTAAACTACGAGCAGTACTTC.